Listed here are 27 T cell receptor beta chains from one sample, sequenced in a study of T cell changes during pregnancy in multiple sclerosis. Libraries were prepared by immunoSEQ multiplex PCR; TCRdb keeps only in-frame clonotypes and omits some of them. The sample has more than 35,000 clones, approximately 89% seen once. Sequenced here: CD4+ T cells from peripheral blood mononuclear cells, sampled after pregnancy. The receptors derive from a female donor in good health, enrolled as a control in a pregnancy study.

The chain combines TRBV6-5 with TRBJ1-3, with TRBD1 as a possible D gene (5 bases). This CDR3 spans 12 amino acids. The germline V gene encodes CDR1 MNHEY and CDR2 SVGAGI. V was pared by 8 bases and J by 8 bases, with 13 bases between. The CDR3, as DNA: TGTGCCAGCCAGGGATGGCGAGACACCATATATTTT. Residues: CASQGWRDTIYF.

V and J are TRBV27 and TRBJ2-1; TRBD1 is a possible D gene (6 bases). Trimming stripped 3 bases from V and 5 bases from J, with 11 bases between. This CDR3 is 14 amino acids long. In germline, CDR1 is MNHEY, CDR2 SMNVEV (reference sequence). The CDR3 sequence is CASSFLGDNNEQFF. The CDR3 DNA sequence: TGTGCCAGCAGTTTCTTAGGGGACAACAATGAGCAGTTCTTC.

DNA of the CDR3: TGTGCCAGCAGCAAAAGGACTAGCGATATCGCTGAGCAGTTCTTC. Translated, it gives CASSKRTSDIAEQFF. This rearrangement joins TRBV11-3 to TRBJ2-1, with 9 nucleotides matching TRBD2. The J segment lost 9 bases and the V segment lost 5 bases, leaving 11 bases of the junction unmatched. Germline assignment: CDR1 SGHNT and CDR2 YENEEA. CDR3 length equals 15 residues.

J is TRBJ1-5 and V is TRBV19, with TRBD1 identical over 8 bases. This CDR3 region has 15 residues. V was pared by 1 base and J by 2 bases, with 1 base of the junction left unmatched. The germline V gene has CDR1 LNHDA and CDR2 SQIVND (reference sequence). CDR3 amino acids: CASSIGRGRNQPQHF. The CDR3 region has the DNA TGTGCCAGTAGTATAGGCAGGGGGCGCAATCAGCCCCAGCATTTT.

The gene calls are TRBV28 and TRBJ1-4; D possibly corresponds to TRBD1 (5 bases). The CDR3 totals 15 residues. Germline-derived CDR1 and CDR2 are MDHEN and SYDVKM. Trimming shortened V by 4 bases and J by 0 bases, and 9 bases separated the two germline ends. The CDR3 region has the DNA TGTGCCAGCAGTTCTCAGACAGCAACTAATGAAAAACTGTTTTTT. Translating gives CASSSQTATNEKLFF.

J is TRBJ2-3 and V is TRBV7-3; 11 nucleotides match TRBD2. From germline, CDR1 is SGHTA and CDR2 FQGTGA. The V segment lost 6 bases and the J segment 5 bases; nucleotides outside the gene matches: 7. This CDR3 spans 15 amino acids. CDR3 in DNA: TGTGCCAGCAGTTTAGCGGGGGGGCCGATAGATACGCAGTATTTT. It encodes CASSLAGGPIDTQYF.

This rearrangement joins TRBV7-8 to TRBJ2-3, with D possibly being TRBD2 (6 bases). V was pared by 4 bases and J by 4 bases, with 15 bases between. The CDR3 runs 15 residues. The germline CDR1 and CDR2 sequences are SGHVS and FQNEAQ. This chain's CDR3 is CASSSPGGKSDTQYF. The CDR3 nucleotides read TGTGCCAGCAGCTCCCCAGGCGGGAAGTCAGATACGCAGTATTTT.

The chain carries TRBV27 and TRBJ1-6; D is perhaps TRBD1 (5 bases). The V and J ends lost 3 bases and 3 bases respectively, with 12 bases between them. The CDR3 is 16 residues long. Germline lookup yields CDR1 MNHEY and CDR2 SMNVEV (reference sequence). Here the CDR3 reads CASSFVRGIYNSPLHF. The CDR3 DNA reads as TGTGCCAGCAGTTTCGTTAGGGGTATCTATAATTCACCCCTCCACTTT.

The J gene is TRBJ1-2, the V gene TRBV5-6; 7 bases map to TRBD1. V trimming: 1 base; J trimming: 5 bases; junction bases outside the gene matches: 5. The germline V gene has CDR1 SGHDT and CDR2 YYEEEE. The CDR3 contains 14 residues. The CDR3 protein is CASSLTGVFYGYTF. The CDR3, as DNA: TGTGCCAGCAGCTTGACAGGGGTTTTTTATGGCTACACCTTC.

CDR3 region: CASSRKRDSPEAFF. In nucleotides, the CDR3 is TGTGCCAGCAGCCGAAAAAGGGACAGTCCTGAAGCTTTCTTT. V gene TRBV6-5 combines with J gene TRBJ1-1; 7 bases line up with TRBD1. The ends lost 6 bases at V and 6 bases at J; junction bases unmatched: 10. Germline V CDR1 and CDR2: MNHEY, SVGAGI. CDR3 size: 14 residues.

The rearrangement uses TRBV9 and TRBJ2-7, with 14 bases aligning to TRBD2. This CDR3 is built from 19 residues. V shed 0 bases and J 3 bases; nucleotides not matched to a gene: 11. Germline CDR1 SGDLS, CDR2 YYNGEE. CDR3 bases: TGTGCCAGCAGCGTAGAGCTGGGACTAGCGGGAGATCCCCTCTACGAGCAGTACTTC. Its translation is CASSVELGLAGDPLYEQYF.

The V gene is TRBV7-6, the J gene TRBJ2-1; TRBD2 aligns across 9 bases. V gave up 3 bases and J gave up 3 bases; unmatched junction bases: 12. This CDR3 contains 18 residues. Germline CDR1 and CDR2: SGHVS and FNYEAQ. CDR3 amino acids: CASSFGLAGSGLYNEQFF. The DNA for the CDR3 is TGTGCCAGCAGCTTCGGGCTAGCGGGATCCGGTCTCTACAATGAGCAGTTCTTC.

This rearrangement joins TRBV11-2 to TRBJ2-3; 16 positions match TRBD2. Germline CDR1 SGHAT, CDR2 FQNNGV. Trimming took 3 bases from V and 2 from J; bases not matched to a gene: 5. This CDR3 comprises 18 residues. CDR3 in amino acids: CASSLGLAGGRITDTQYF. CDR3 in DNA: TGTGCCAGCAGCTTGGGACTAGCGGGAGGGCGAATCACAGATACGCAGTATTTT.

DNA for the CDR3: TGTGCCAGCAACTACAGGGGTAGCGGCTACACCTTC. Translated: CASNYRGSGYTF. This chain joins TRBV28 and TRBJ1-2, with TRBD1 identical over 7 bases. From germline, CDR1 is MDHEN and CDR2 SYDVKM. Trimming at V came to 7 bases and at J to 8 bases, leaving 7 bases not matched to a gene. This CDR3 has 12 residues.

This chain's CDR3 is CASSPGQSYNSPLHF. DNA for the CDR3: TGTGCCAGCTCACCAGGACAGAGCTATAATTCACCCCTCCACTTT. The chain carries TRBV18 and TRBJ1-6, with a possible D match to TRBD1 (6 bases). CDR3 length: 15 residues. Trimming pared 2 bases from V and 3 bases from J, leaving 8 bases between. Germline assignment: CDR1 KGHSH and CDR2 LQKENI.

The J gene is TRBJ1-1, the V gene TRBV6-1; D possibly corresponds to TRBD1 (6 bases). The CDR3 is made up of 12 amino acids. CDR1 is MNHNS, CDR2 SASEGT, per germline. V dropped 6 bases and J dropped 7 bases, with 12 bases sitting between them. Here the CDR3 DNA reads TGTGCCAGCAGCGCCTTAGGGGGTGAAGCTTTCTTT. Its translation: CASSALGGEAFF.

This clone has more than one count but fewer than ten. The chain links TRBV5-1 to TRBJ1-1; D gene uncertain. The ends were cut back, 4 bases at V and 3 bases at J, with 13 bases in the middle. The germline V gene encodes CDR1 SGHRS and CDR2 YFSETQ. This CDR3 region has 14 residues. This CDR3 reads CASSLGLEYTEAFF. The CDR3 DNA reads TGCGCCAGCAGCCTGGGTTTGGAGTACACTGAAGCTTTCTTT.

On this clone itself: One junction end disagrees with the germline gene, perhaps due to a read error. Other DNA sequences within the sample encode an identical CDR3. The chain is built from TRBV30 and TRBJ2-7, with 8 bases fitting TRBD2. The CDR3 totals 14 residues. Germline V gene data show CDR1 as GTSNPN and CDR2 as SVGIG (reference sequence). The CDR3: CAWRLAGPYYEQYF. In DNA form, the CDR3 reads TGCGCCTGGAGATTAGCGGGACCCTACTACGAGCAGTACTTC.

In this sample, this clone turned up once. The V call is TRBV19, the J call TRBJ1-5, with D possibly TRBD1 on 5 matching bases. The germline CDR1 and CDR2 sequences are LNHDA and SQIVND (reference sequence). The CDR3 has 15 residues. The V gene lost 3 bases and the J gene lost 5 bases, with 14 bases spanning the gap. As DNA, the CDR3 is TGTGCCAGTAGTATTGGGGCAGTGTACGATCAGCCCCAGCATTTT. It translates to CASSIGAVYDQPQHF.

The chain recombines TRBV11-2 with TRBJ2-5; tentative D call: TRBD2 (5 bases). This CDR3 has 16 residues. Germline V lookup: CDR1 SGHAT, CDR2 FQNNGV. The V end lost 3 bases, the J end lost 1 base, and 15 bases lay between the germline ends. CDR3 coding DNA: TGTGCCAGCAGCTTCGAAGGGAGACCACTCCAAGAGACCCAGTACTTC. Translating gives CASSFEGRPLQETQYF.

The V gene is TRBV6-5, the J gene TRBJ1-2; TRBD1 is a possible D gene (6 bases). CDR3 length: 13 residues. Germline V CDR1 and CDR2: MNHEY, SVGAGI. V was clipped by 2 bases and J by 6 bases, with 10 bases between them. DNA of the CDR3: TGTGCCAGCAGTTACGGACAGAATGATGGCTACACCTTC. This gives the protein CASSYGQNDGYTF.

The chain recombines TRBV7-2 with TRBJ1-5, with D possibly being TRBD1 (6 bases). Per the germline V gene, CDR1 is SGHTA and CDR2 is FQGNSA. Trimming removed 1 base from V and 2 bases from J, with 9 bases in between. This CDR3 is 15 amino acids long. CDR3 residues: CASSLVAGGNQPQHF. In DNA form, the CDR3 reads TGTGCCAGCAGCTTAGTGGCAGGGGGCAATCAGCCCCAGCATTTT.

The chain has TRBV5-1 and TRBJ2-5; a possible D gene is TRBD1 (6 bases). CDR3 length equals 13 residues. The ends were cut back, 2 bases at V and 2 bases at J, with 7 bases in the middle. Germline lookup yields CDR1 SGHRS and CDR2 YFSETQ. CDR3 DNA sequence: TGCGCCAGCAGCTTAAGGGGGCAAGAGACCCAGTACTTC. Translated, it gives CASSLRGQETQYF.

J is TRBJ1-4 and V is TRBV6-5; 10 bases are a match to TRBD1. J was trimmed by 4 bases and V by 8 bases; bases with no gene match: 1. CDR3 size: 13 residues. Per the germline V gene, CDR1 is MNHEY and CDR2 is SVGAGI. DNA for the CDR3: TGTGCCAGCGGGACAGGGGTTAATGAAAAACTGTTTTTT. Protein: CASGTGVNEKLFF.

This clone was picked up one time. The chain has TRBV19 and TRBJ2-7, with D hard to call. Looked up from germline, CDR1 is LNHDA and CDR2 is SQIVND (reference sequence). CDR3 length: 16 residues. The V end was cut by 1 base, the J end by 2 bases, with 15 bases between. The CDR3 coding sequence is TGTGCCAGTAGTATAGCTTCGACCCCGAGGACCTACGAGCAGTACTTC. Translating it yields CASSIASTPRTYEQYF.

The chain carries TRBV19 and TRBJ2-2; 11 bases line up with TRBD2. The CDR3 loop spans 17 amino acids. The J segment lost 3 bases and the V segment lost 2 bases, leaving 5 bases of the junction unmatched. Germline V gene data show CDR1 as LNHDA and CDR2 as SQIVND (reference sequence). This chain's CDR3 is CASSIISGRADTGELFF. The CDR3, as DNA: TGTGCCAGTAGTATAATTAGCGGGAGGGCCGACACCGGGGAGCTGTTTTTT.

Here the CDR3 reads CASSHMRQGSAYEQYF. The CDR3 DNA is TGTGCCAGCAGCCACATGAGACAGGGATCCGCCTACGAGCAGTACTTC. This chain links TRBV7-2 with TRBJ2-7, with 7 positions matching TRBD1. The length of the CDR3 is 16 residues. CDR1 SGHTA and CDR2 FQGNSA come from the germline V gene. V dropped 5 bases and J dropped 2; count of bases not matched to a gene: 12.